This T cell receptor (beta chain) came from a study of blood T cell repertoires in COVID-19. Overall study: The United States, Italy and Spain provided the acute and convalescent COVID-19 samples. From T cells, B-cell-depleted T cells, or PBMCs came the material, which was cDNA or gDNA.

Cohort 3 recovery required two negative PCRs, clearance, or symptom resolution. Germline lookup yields CDR1 DFQATT and CDR2 SNEGSKA (reference sequence). The CDR3 runs to 14 residues. V was pared by 3 bases and J by 2 bases, with 11 bases between. In the source study's methods: Scientists estimated how many nucleated cells there were by amplifying reference gene primers. Data came from immunoSEQ multiplex PCR; TCRdb stores just in-frame clones and leaves some out. That table is the source of V, J and clone size, and D and trimming were worked out from the DNA. In the table there are about 200,000 clones, about 89% of which are singletons.

The sample taken for sequencing was PBMCs or T cells enriched from blood (not recorded which). V and J are TRBV20-1 and TRBJ2-1; weak D call: TRBD1 (5 bases). The TCR was taken from a woman aged 18-30 years who had recovered from COVID-19. This CDR3 is CSASLQGPYNEQFF. The CDR3 nucleotides read TGCAGTGCTAGTCTGCAGGGTCCCTACAATGAGCAGTTCTTC.